Here is one TCR beta chain with its context. Its antigen remains undetermined. Nothing much larger sits one base from this clone, and base qualities are not available. The cohort consisted of hundreds of healthy bone marrow donors. Cohort members were all nominally healthy when sampled, although unrecorded immune exposures were likely present. The donor was CMV seronegative and was included in the group of under 450 seronegative cohort members. A peripheral blood sample was collected from each donor, and TCR beta sequencing was performed on peripheral blood mononuclear cells. The Qiagen DNeasy Blood Extraction Kit was used to extract genomic DNA from the blood cell samples. The data are from a study of cytomegalovirus exposure and HLA in healthy donors (dated by TCRdb to about 2017). Some background on the complete study: An earlier analysis of approximately 600 of the donors reported about 290 Gb of sequence data and some 120 million unique TCR beta sequences from 150 million to 200 million T cells. Approximately 300 gigabases of sequencing data and roughly 81 million unique TCR sequences made up an early release that covered roughly 670 HLA-typed donors. The genetic ancestry cluster associated with self-reported Caucasian donors included 81% of the roughly 400 genotyped donors. The study aimed to test whether cataloging public T cell receptors could reveal signatures of past pathogen exposure. The T cell repertoires of some 700 subjects were profiled by immunosequencing and related to cytomegalovirus serostatus. Along with the approximately 700-subject first cohort, a separate validation cohort of about 110 different subjects was used. To predict cytomegalovirus infection status, the study combined high-throughput TCR immunosequencing, statistical association of individual TCRs with disease status, and machine learning. To study patterns of TCR occurrence, a later analysis re-analyzed previously published TCR beta repertoires from 666 donors and added high-resolution HLA genotyping. Rather than drawing on any new phenotypic data, the later analysis identified candidate immune exposures from TCR beta sequences and the way those sequences occurred across donors. In an earlier analysis of 500 to 650 of the donors, high-throughput TCR beta sequencing was used to judge whether each TCR beta V gene segment behaved as functional or pseudogenic. Donor age, sex, ethnicity and CMV serostatus were collected together with the repertoire data. A later genetic analysis used genome-wide SNP genotypes for 398 of the 666 donors, treating that subset as a discovery cohort. Every discovery cohort repertoire had been produced on one sequencing platform. HLA typing included class I and class II loci at four-digit resolution. Typing coverage varied by locus: roughly 629-630 donors for A, B, C, DRB1 and DQB1; about 520 for DQA1; more than 600 for DPA1; under 490 for DPB1. Five DR-DQ haplotypes were treated as single units for association and clustering because of strong linkage in the cohort. Among roughly 400 genotyped donors of the cohort, an average of approximately 220,000 unique TCR beta nucleotide sequences was sequenced per donor, of which about 18% were non-productive.

The library was produced with the immunoSEQ multiplex PCR assay. For the multiplex PCR, a mixture combining 60 forward primers for TCR Vbeta segments and 13 reverse primers for TCR Jbeta segments was used. The CDR3 region of rearranged TCR beta genes was amplified from genomic DNA with a multiplex PCR assay. Amplified TCR beta libraries were sequenced as 87-base-pair reads on the Illumina HiSeq System. Processing in the source paper ran as follows. A later analysis tallied 70 million to 100 million unique TCR beta chains across the 666 repertoires, and around 9.9 million of those chains were shared by two or more donors. A nearest-neighbor algorithm error-corrected the raw reads and collapsed the reads into unique sequences, merging closely related sequences to remove PCR and sequencing errors. Alignment of CDR3 sequences to IMGT reference sequences was used to assign V, D and J gene segments. For a sequence to be retained, a match of at least six nucleotides was required to both a V gene segment and a J gene segment. A rearrangement was called productive if the CDR3 had no stop codons and remained in frame with V and J, and every other rearrangement was called non-productive. CDR3 was defined by IMGT convention, running from the second conserved V-encoded cysteine to the conserved J-encoded phenylalanine. The earlier analysis of some 580 of the donors excluded any sequence lacking an unambiguous match to a single V gene segment. In an earlier analysis of approximately 550 of the donors, V segments were called functional above 56.7% productive rearrangements and were called segregating when the between-donor standard deviation exceeded 5%. A statistical classification framework was built for diagnosing cytomegalovirus status from the catalog of TCR beta chain sequences. In a later analysis, TCR nucleotide sequences were compared against IMGT/GENE-DB human TR gene sequences so that V and J genes could be assigned. A later analysis assigned CDR3 sequences and most-parsimonious VDJ recombination scenarios with the TCRdist pipeline. In a later analysis, every TCR beta chain was defined by the combination of its CDR3 amino acid sequence and its V-gene family, and reads without a unique V-gene family were dropped. In a later analysis, a few hundred highly shared, low-generation-probability nucleotide sequences were removed to address suspected cross-contamination and a sequencing artifact. In a later analysis, a clonal expansion index for each public chain was calculated from normalized within-repertoire ranks of inferred template counts. A later analysis computed generation probabilities with a VDJ recombination model fitted to out-of-frame rearrangements, and checked the results against IGoR. In a later analysis, hypergeometric tests were used to score TCR-TCR, TCR-HLA and TCR-CMV co-occurrence, with a repertoire-size bias correction applied to TCR pairs. In a later analysis, false discovery rates were estimated by permuting HLA or CMV assignments 20 times. In a later analysis, co-occurring TCRs were grouped with DBSCAN, and TCRdist sequence similarity was added when clustering was performed within HLA-allele-positive subsets. For co-occurrence clustering, repertoires with fewer than 30,000 or more than 120,000 public chains were excluded, along with roughly 5 repertoires with anomalous nucleotide sharing. TCRdb re-hosts the immuneACCESS table, in-frame sequences only. Its copies lack some clones; in the studies checked, an unresolved V gene accounts for under half of them, and the cause for the rest is not known. V and J calls and clone size come straight from that table; D and trimming were deduced from the DNA. The sample contains approximately 170,000 clones, roughly 60% of them found a single time. The ten largest clones add up to just under 3% of the sample.

V was cut back by 8 bases and J by 2 bases, leaving a gap of 16 bases between them. The germline V gene sets CDR1 to SGHTA and CDR2 to FQGTGA. Counted from cysteine to phenylalanine, this CDR3 has 15 amino acids. Just CDR3 DNA is preserved here, 45 bases in frame from base 1. On the study overall, not on this receptor specifically: In a later analysis, HLA-associated TCR beta chains showed more clonal expansion and lower generation probabilities than non-associated chains that were equally common. Sequencing depth was assumed to be roughly uniform across donors in the presence/absence analyses, though that assumption may not hold. The authors suggested that the approach could potentially be generalized to other disease states and immunological phenotypes. Correlated functional status among segregating V segments might reflect linkage disequilibrium, but an unknown experimental factor could not be ruled out. A later analysis associated 16,951 TCR beta sequences with specific HLA alleles at a false discovery rate of 0.05. A further reported finding was that TCR beta sequences accurately predicted the HLA-A and HLA-B alleles for most subjects in the first cohort. A later genetic analysis associated a missense DCLRE1C variant with V-gene and J-gene trimming of TCR beta chains, and an independent cohort replicated the association. CMV serostatus was the only immune exposure information available for the cohort. A cluster of highly shared sequence variants was judged likely to represent a technical artifact of the sequencing pipeline. Because counts were too low, about 17 rarely observed V segments, including chromosome 9 orphons, were excluded from the earlier analysis of fewer than 650 of the donors. In an earlier analysis of 500 to 650 of the donors, most TCR beta V segments appeared in productive rearrangements about 90% or about 30% of the time, broadly matching IMGT annotations. When HLA alleles, especially DR and DQ, strongly co-occurred, attributing TCR associations to individual alleles was difficult. This cohort had only TCR beta chains sequenced, and the lack of alpha or paired-chain data limited which features could be detected. In both the original and validation cohorts, the classifier was reported to diagnose cytomegalovirus status with high specificity and sensitivity. Compared with the roughly 600-donor mean, donors in an Asian-associated ancestry cluster had fewer N-insertions in productive TCRs, according to a later genetic analysis. HLA typing was unavailable for some donors at each locus, so association tests used only the typed subset. In a later analysis, most CMV-associated TCR beta chains were found to appear HLA-restricted, with HLA associations seemingly driven largely by CMV exposure. In vitro tests confirmed that a few of the cytomegalovirus-associated TCR beta chains recognize cytomegalovirus antigens. According to a later analysis, parvovirus B19, influenza, CMV and Epstein-Barr virus appeared linked to several top co-occurrence clusters. The study listed approximately 150 TCR beta chains as associated with cytomegalovirus. A later analysis found that TCR association rates varied across HLA loci, with DRB1 alleles showing the most associated TCRs and HLA-C alleles the fewest. Most TCR sequences were observed very rarely across donors, whereas some public TCRs were present in many individuals. Some IMGT-functional V segments, including TRBV6-2 and TRBV6-3, could not be told apart with the 87-base-pair reads, so those segments were excluded.

The V gene is TRBV7-3 and the J gene is TRBJ2-1; TRBD2 is possibly the D segment (5 matching bases). The sequence was collected from a middle-aged man in good health and CMV-seronegative. Sequences were obtained from PBMCs. The CDR3 here reads CASSLSTGTYNEQFF. The DNA sequence is TGTGCCAGCTCTCTATCCACGGGGACCTACAATGAGCAGTTCTTC.